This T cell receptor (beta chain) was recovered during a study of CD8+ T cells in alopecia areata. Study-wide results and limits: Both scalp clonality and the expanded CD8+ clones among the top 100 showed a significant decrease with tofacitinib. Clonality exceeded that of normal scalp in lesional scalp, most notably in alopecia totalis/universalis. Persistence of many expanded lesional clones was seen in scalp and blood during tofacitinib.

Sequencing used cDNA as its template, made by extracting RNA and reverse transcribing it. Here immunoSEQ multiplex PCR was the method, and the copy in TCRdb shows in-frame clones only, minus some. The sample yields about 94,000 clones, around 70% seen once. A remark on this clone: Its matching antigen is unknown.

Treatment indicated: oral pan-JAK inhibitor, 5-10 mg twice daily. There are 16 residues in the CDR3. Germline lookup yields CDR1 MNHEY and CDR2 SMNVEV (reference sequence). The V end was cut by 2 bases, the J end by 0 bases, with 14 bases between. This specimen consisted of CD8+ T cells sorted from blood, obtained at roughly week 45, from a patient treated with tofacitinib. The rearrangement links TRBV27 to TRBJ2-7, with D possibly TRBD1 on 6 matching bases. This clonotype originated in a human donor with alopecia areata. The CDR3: CASSLTFTGNSYEQYF. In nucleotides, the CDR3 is TGTGCCAGCAGTTTAACCTTTACAGGGAACTCCTACGAGCAGTACTTC.